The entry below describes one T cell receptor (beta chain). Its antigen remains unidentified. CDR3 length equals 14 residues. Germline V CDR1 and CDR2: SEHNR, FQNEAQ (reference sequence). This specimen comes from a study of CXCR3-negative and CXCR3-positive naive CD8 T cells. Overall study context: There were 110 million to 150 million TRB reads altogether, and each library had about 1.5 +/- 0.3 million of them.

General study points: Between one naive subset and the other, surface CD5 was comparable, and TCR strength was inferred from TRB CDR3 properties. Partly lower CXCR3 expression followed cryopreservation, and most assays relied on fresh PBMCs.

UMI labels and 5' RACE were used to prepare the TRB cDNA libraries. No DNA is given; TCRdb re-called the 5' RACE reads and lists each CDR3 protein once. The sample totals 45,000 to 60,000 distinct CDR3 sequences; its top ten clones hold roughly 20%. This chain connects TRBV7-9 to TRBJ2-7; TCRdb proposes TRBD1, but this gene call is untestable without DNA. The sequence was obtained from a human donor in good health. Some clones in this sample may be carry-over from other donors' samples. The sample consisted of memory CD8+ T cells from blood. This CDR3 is CASSPPGPSYEQYF.